Listed here are 12 T cell receptor beta chains from one sample, sequenced in a study of blood T cell repertoires in COVID-19. The assay was immunoSEQ multiplex PCR, and TCRdb's table has in-frame clones only and misses some. In the table there are 300,000 or so clones, 75% to 90% of which are singletons. Sequences were obtained from peripheral blood. These receptors were taken from a woman in her 40s with acute or convalescent COVID-19.

The rearrangement joins TRBV6-5 to TRBJ2-1, with 10 bases matching TRBD1. Germline CDR1 MNHEY, CDR2 SVGAGI. The CDR3 sequence is 12 residues long. The V segment lost 9 bases and the J segment 10 bases; nucleotides outside the gene matches: 6. The chain's CDR3 is CASIDRGREQFF. The CDR3 DNA reads TGTGCCAGTATCGACAGGGGGCGCGAGCAGTTCTTC.

The rearrangement uses TRBV6-5 and TRBJ1-4, with 8 bases fitting TRBD1. Trimming at V came to 4 bases and at J to 8 bases, leaving 12 bases not matched to a gene. Germline values: CDR1 MNHEY, CDR2 SVGAGI. CDR3 size: 16 residues. The CDR3 DNA is TGTGCCAGCAGTTGGGGGACAGGCTACAATGACGAAAAACTGTTTTTT. This encodes CASSWGTGYNDEKLFF.

The rearrangement uses TRBV3-1 (or the pseudogene TRBV3-2) and TRBJ2-3; D gene unclear. Per the germline V gene, CDR1 is LGHDT and CDR2 is YNNKEL (reference sequence). Trimming removed 4 bases at V and 5 bases at J, with 4 bases between. The CDR3 length is 11 residues. The CDR3 loop is CASSPGDTQYF. The CDR3, as DNA: TGTGCCAGCAGCCCCGGAGATACGCAGTATTTT.

The chain couples TRBV24-1 to TRBJ2-2; a weak D match, TRBD1 (6 bases). The CDR3 loop spans 13 amino acids. Germline V lookup: CDR1 KGHDR, CDR2 SFDVKD. Deletions cut 8 bases from V and 5 bases from J, with 11 bases between. CDR3 amino acids: CATTTRGTGELFF. The CDR3 nucleotides are TGTGCCACCACCACCAGGGGTACCGGGGAGCTGTTTTTT.

The rearrangement links TRBV4-1 to TRBJ1-2, with 7 bases identical to TRBD1. Germline values: CDR1 MGHRA, CDR2 YSYEKL. The CDR3 consists of 15 residues. V was pared by 4 bases and J by 1 base, with 6 bases of the junction left unmatched. For the CDR3, the DNA is TGCGCCAGCAGCCCCGGGACAGCAATTAACTATGGCTACACCTTC. Residues: CASSPGTAINYGYTF.

The V and J genes are TRBV2 and TRBJ1-1; D ambiguous. The CDR3 covers 13 residues. The V gene's germline CDR1 is SNHLY and CDR2 FYNNEI. Trimming removed 5 bases at V and 3 bases at J, with 10 bases between. DNA for the CDR3: TGTGCCAGCAGTCTCGAGTTGTACACTGAAGCTTTCTTT. Protein sequence: CASSLELYTEAFF.

This chain links TRBV29-1 with TRBJ1-1, with D hard to call. The CDR3 has 12 amino acids. V gave up 6 bases and J gave up 5 bases, with 13 bases separating them. CDR1 SQVTM and CDR2 ANQGSEA come from the germline V gene. Written as DNA, the CDR3 is TGCAGCGTCGGAGGGATGGGAACTGAAGCTTTCTTT. It translates to CSVGGMGTEAFF.

The gene calls are TRBV6-5 and TRBJ1-1; D ambiguous. The V gene lost 10 bases and the J gene lost 7 bases, with 13 bases spanning the gap. The CDR3 spans 11 residues. Germline V gives CDR1 MNHEY, CDR2 SVGAGI. Written as DNA, the CDR3 is TGTGCCACCGAGTTGATCGGTGAAGCTTTCTTT. It codes for CATELIGEAFF.

This rearrangement joins TRBV5-1 to TRBJ1-2, with D possibly being TRBD1 (5 bases). This CDR3 is 13 amino acids long. Germline CDR1 reads SGHRS; CDR2 reads YFSETQ. Trimming removed 4 bases from V and 8 bases from J, with 15 bases in between. The CDR3 loop is CASSPITGQGYTF. DNA for the CDR3: TGCGCCAGCAGCCCGATTACAGGTCAGGGCTACACCTTC.

The chain combines TRBV9 with TRBJ2-2; possible D gene TRBD1, 5 bases. The CDR3 is 16 amino acids. V was clipped by 3 bases and J by 2 bases, with 14 bases between them. The germline V gene has CDR1 SGDLS and CDR2 YYNGEE. The CDR3 here is CASSGAGAANTGELFF. In DNA, the CDR3 is TGTGCCAGCAGCGGAGCTGGGGCAGCCAACACCGGGGAGCTGTTTTTT.

The rearrangement uses TRBV2 and TRBJ2-7; the D gene is possibly TRBD2 (5 bases). V was pared by 2 bases and J by 6 bases, with 14 bases between. CDR1 is SNHLY and CDR2 is FYNNEI in the germline V gene. The CDR3 runs to 14 residues. CDR3 DNA sequence: TGTGCCAGCAGTGAAATCGGAGGCGCCTTCGAGCAGTACGTC. Its translation: CASSEIGGAFEQYV.

The chain's CDR3 is CASGVQGGGTDTQYF. The CDR3 DNA reads as TGTGCTAGCGGGGTGCAGGGGGGTGGAACAGATACGCAGTATTTT. The rearrangement joins TRBV12-5 to TRBJ2-3; D might be TRBD1 (7 bases). CDR1 is LGHNT and CDR2 is FRNRAP in the germline V gene. This CDR3 region has 15 residues. Trimming cost V 9 bases and J 3 bases, with 19 bases left between them.